What follows are 18 T cell receptor beta chains derived from one specimen sequenced in a study of shared clonotypes between healthy human individuals. The method was immunoSEQ multiplex PCR; TCRdb's version includes in-frame clones alone and lacks a portion of them. The table shows approximately 810,000 clones, with 85% to 95% occurring only once. Terminally differentiated effector memory CD45RA+ cells were excluded by CCR7 positive selection of CD45RO-negative cells. Material: naive CD8+ T cells sorted from blood. These receptor sequences come from a man in his thirties or forties in good health.

This clone was observed a handful of times. The DNA of the CDR3 is TGTGCCAGCAGCTTCGGACTAGATGTCAACGAGCAGTACTTC. Translation: CASSFGLDVNEQYF. V gene TRBV4-2 combines with J gene TRBJ2-7; the match to TRBD2 covers 7 bases. This CDR3 is 14 amino acids long. CDR1 is LGHNA and CDR2 is YNFKEQ in the germline V gene. The trim removed 5 bases at V and 5 bases at J, leaving 9 bases unmatched.

The rearrangement joins TRBV7-9 to TRBJ2-4; 10 bases fit TRBD2. The length of the CDR3 is 15 residues. CDR1 SEHNR and CDR2 FQNEAQ come from the germline V gene (reference sequence). The V gene end was trimmed by 4 bases and the J gene end by 4 bases; junction bases not matched to a gene: 4. CDR3 sequence: CASSSPGLAKNIQYF. The CDR3 DNA is TGTGCCAGCAGCTCCCCGGGACTAGCGAAAAACATTCAGTACTTC. The full variable domain, rest sourced from reference TRBV7-9 and TRBJ2-4, is DTGVSQNPRHKITKRGQNVTFRCDPISEHNRLYWYRQTLGQGPEFLTYFQNEAQLEKSRLLSDRFSAERPKGSFSTLEIQRTEQGDSAMYLCASSSPGLAKNIQYFGAGTRLSVL.

The chain carries TRBV7-8 and TRBJ1-5; D not resolved. Germline CDR1 SGHVS, CDR2 FQNEAQ. The CDR3 is 13 residues long. Trimming took 5 bases from V and 7 from J, leaving 12 bases between them. CDR3 loop: CASSAGAAQPQHF. The CDR3 DNA sequence: TGTGCCAGCAGCGCAGGAGCAGCCCAGCCCCAGCATTTT.

The rearrangement links TRBV28 to TRBJ2-3, with a possible D match to TRBD1 (6 bases). From germline, CDR1 is MDHEN and CDR2 SYDVKM. The V end lost 1 base, the J end lost 1 base, and 21 bases lay between the germline ends. The CDR3 covers 19 residues. This CDR3 reads CASSLFEPGQNSGTDTQYF. The CDR3 DNA sequence: TGTGCCAGCAGTTTATTCGAGCCGGGACAAAATTCGGGCACAGATACGCAGTATTTT.

This rearrangement joins TRBV15 to TRBJ2-1; 7 bases line up with TRBD2. The germline CDR1 and CDR2 sequences are LNHNV and YYDKDF (reference sequence). This CDR3 is built from 15 residues. The J segment lost 6 bases and the V segment lost 0 bases, leaving 5 bases of the junction unmatched. In DNA, the CDR3 is TGTGCCACCAGCAGAGATCTGGGGGGGGGCAATGAGCAGTTCTTC. This encodes CATSRDLGGGNEQFF. The full variable domain, completed using reference TRBV15 and TRBJ2-1, is DAMVIQNPRYQVTQFGKPVTLSCSQTLNHNVMYWYQQKSSQAPKLLFHYYDKDFNNEADTPDNFQSRRPNTSFCFLDIRSPGLGDTAMYLCATSRDLGGGNEQFFGPGTRLTVL.

J is TRBJ2-3 and V is TRBV7-6, with D uncertain. V was cut by 2 bases and J by 1 base, with 13 bases left in between. Germline loops: CDR1 SGHVS, CDR2 FNYEAQ. The CDR3 covers 16 residues. The CDR3 DNA reads TGTGCCAGCAGCTTAAGGACGGTTGCTGGCACAGATACGCAGTATTTT. As protein: CASSLRTVAGTDTQYF.

This clone was picked up one time. The chain carries TRBV6-1 and TRBJ1-2; tentatively, D is TRBD1 (6 bases). V lost 1 base to trimming and J lost 4 bases, with 19 bases between them. Germline lookup yields CDR1 MNHNS and CDR2 SASEGT. The CDR3 sequence is 17 residues long. The CDR3 here is CASSEGPPTGASYGYTF. The CDR3 DNA is TGTGCCAGCAGTGAAGGCCCCCCGACGGGGGCAAGCTATGGCTACACCTTC.

In DNA, the CDR3 is TGCGCCAGCAGCCAAGTCCACCTGACCTCGGGGAAAAGCTCCTACAATGAGCAGTTCTTC. This encodes CASSQVHLTSGKSSYNEQFF. The chain couples TRBV4-1 to TRBJ2-1; the D gene is possibly TRBD2 (5 bases). CDR1 MGHRA and CDR2 YSYEKL come from the germline V gene. V was clipped by 1 base and J by 0 bases, with 22 bases between them. This CDR3 contains 20 residues.

This chain links TRBV13 with TRBJ1-2; D uncertain. V gave up 5 bases and J gave up 2 bases, with 15 bases separating them. The CDR3 contains 15 residues. Germline lookup yields CDR1 PRHDT and CDR2 FYEKMQ (reference sequence). The CDR3 spells CASSPLSGINYGYTF. CDR3 nucleotides: TGTGCCAGCAGCCCCTTATCCGGGATCAACTATGGCTACACCTTC.

The chain employs TRBV29-1 and TRBJ2-3; 10 bases agree with TRBD2. Unmatched junction bases numbered 10, after V lost 3 bases and J lost 1 base. CDR3 size: 17 residues. In germline, CDR1 is SQVTM, CDR2 ANQGSEA. The CDR3: CSVELLAGERGTDTQYF. For the CDR3, the DNA is TGCAGCGTTGAGTTGCTAGCGGGAGAGCGTGGCACAGATACGCAGTATTTT.

The rearrangement joins TRBV19 to TRBJ2-1; D is perhaps TRBD2 (6 bases). Germline loops: CDR1 LNHDA, CDR2 SQIVND (reference sequence). This CDR3 has 15 amino acids. Trimming shortened V by 6 bases and J by 5 bases, and 17 bases separated the two germline ends. CDR3 in DNA: TGTGCCAGTAGATGGAGGGCCCATGGGAACAATGAGCAGTTCTTC. Protein sequence: CASRWRAHGNNEQFF. Complete variable domain (other parts from reference TRBV19 and TRBJ2-1): DGGITQSPKYLFRKEGQNVTLSCEQNLNHDAMYWYRQDPGQGLRLIYYSQIVNDFQKGDIAEGYSVSREKKESFPLTVTSAQKNPTAFYLCASRWRAHGNNEQFFGPGTRLTVL.

V is TRBV7-9 and J is TRBJ1-4; no firm D call. The CDR3 covers 15 residues. Between the trimmed V and J ends, which lost 4 bases and 0 bases, there was a span of 9 bases. The germline CDR1 and CDR2 sequences are SEHNR and FQNEAQ (reference sequence). In DNA form, the CDR3 reads TGTGCCAGCAGCTCTACGGTTTCAACTAATGAAAAACTGTTTTTT. This codes for CASSSTVSTNEKLFF.

V usage is TRBV7-9 and J usage is TRBJ2-3, with TRBD1 matching 8 bases. J lost 1 base, V lost 1 base, and 4 bases had no gene match. The germline V gene encodes CDR1 SEHNR and CDR2 FQNEAQ (reference sequence). The CDR3 spans 16 residues. The CDR3 bases are TGTGCCAGCAGCTTAGGACCGACAGGGGGCACAGATACGCAGTATTTT. Encoded protein: CASSLGPTGGTDTQYF. Full variable domain (remainder filled in from reference TRBV7-9 and TRBJ2-3): DTGVSQNPRHKITKRGQNVTFRCDPISEHNRLYWYRQTLGQGPEFLTYFQNEAQLEKSRLLSDRFSAERPKGSFSTLEIQRTEQGDSAMYLCASSLGPTGGTDTQYFGPGTRLTVL.

The V call is TRBV7-9, the J call TRBJ1-4, with TRBD1 identical over 7 bases. Germline CDR1 is SEHNR and CDR2 is FQNEAQ (reference sequence). CDR3 size: 15 residues. With 5 bases clipped from V and 5 bases from J, the junction kept 8 bases outside the gene matches. CDR3 region: CASSDAGTANEKLFF. The DNA for the CDR3 is TGTGCCAGCAGCGACGCCGGGACAGCCAATGAAAAACTGTTTTTT.

The gene calls are TRBV4-3 and TRBJ2-7; 7 nucleotides agree with TRBD2. The length of the CDR3 is 15 residues. J lost 2 bases, V lost 4 bases, and 8 bases had no gene match. CDR1 and CDR2 from the germline V gene are LGHNA and YSLEER. CDR3 bases: TGCGCCAGCAGCCCCGGGGCTAGCGGAGCCTACGAGCAGTACTTC. It translates to CASSPGASGAYEQYF.

In nucleotides, the CDR3 is TGTGCCAGCAGCTGGGGGCCGCGAGGCTCCTACGAGCAGTACTTC. Translation: CASSWGPRGSYEQYF. The chain carries TRBV11-2 and TRBJ2-7; D is possibly TRBD1 (6 bases). This CDR3 is 15 amino acids long. With 4 bases removed from V and 0 bases from J, the gap between germline ends came to 13 bases. The V gene's germline CDR1 is SGHAT and CDR2 FQNNGV.

The chain couples TRBV2 to TRBJ1-5, with 8 bases that match TRBD1. Trimming cost V 8 bases and J 6 bases; bases outside gene matches: 9. The CDR3 runs 14 residues. Germline CDR1 is SNHLY and CDR2 is FYNNEI. Here the CDR3 reads CASLGTGGSQPQHF. CDR3 nucleotide sequence: TGTGCCAGCCTCGGGACAGGAGGGAGTCAGCCCCAGCATTTT.

The J gene is TRBJ1-1, the V gene TRBV7-6; 8 nucleotides match TRBD1. Per the germline V gene, CDR1 is SGHVS and CDR2 is FNYEAQ. The junction had 8 bases not matched to a gene; V was cut back by 4 bases and J by 1 base. This CDR3 region has 16 residues. CDR3 in amino acids: CASSSGQGLGNTEAFF. The CDR3 DNA follows: TGTGCCAGCAGCTCAGGACAGGGTTTGGGGAACACTGAAGCTTTCTTT.